Listed below are T cell receptor beta chains from one sample, sequenced in a study of cytomegalovirus exposure and HLA in healthy donors. Here immunoSEQ multiplex PCR was the method, and the copy in TCRdb shows in-frame clones only, minus some. This table holds 200,000 to 250,000 clones, roughly 79% found once. The sequenced sample was PBMCs. These receptors originate from a middle-aged woman in good health and CMV-seronegative. Each CDR3 is given with its conserved first and last residue. Each record gives: V gene, D gene, J gene, clone size, CDR3 protein, CDR3 DNA. A D gene is named only where the DNA matches it firmly. Size is stated for part of the rows, as once, few or many counts, or as a class when the clone is expanded.

>TRBV15|.|TRBJ2-3|.
CATSRDGMGGDTQYF
TGTGCCACCAGCAGAGACGGAATGGGGGGAGATACGCAGTATTTT
>TRBV27|TRBD1|TRBJ1-5|.
CASSPRNPRGSNQPQHF
TGTGCCAGCAGTCCAAGAAACCCCAGGGGGAGCAATCAGCCCCAGCATTTT
>TRBV6-5|TRBD2|TRBJ2-7|.
CASSAPSGGDEQYF
TGTGCCAGCAGCGCCCCCAGCGGGGGGGACGAGCAGTACTTC
>TRBV30|.|TRBJ2-1|.
CASLTISGEQFF
TGTGCCTCCCTTACGATATCGGGAGAGCAGTTCTTC
>TRBV7-8|TRBD1|TRBJ2-1|.
CASRTTGYNEQFF
TGTGCCAGCAGAACGACAGGGTACAATGAGCAGTTCTTC
>TRBV6-6|.|TRBJ1-1|few
CASRYREAFF
TGTGCCAGCCGATACAGGGAAGCTTTCTTT
>TRBV30|TRBD1|TRBJ1-5|.
CALQGDVGQPQHF
TGTGCCTTACAGGGGGATGTTGGTCAGCCCCAGCATTTT
>TRBV7-2|TRBD2|TRBJ2-3|.
CASSPQPSGGWGTDTQYF
TGTGCCAGCAGCCCACAACCTAGCGGGGGGTGGGGCACAGATACGCAGTATTTT
>TRBV6-1|.|TRBJ1-3|.
CASSESVGRVPTGYTIYF
TGTGCCAGCAGTGAATCGGTCGGCCGGGTCCCGACGGGGTACACCATATATTTT
>TRBV9|TRBD2|TRBJ2-2|.
CASSVVASGGIAPGELFF
TGTGCCAGCAGCGTAGTGGCTAGCGGGGGGATTGCACCTGGGGAGCTGTTTTTT
>TRBV6-1|.|TRBJ1-1|once
CASSELERPNTEAFF
TGTGCCAGCAGTGAACTAGAGAGGCCTAACACTGAAGCTTTCTTT
>TRBV30|.|TRBJ1-1|.
CAWSGNGRDTEAFF
TGTGCCTGGAGTGGTAATGGGAGGGACACTGAAGCTTTCTTT
>TRBV30|TRBD2|TRBJ2-3|.
CAWGRLAGSTDTQYF
TGTGCCTGGGGAAGACTAGCGGGGAGCACAGATACGCAGTATTTT
>TRBV11-3|.|TRBJ2-5|.
CASSLLTRGTQYF
TGTGCCAGCAGCTTATTGACGCGGGGGACCCAGTACTTC
>TRBV7-9|TRBD1|TRBJ2-2|once
CASSLVGQGHPTGELFF
TGTGCCAGCAGCTTAGTGGGACAGGGGCACCCTACCGGGGAGCTGTTTTTT
>TRBV9|TRBD2|TRBJ2-3|.
CASSVVSSGGDTQYF
TGTGCCAGCAGCGTAGTATCATCGGGGGGGGATACGCAGTATTTT
>TRBV19|.|TRBJ1-1|.
CASSIGSMNTEAFF
TGTGCCAGTAGTATAGGGAGCATGAACACTGAAGCTTTCTTT
>TRBV5-1|.|TRBJ2-7|.
CASSHRRGIDSYEQYF
TGCGCCAGCAGCCACCGTCGGGGAATAGACTCCTACGAGCAGTACTTC
>TRBV2|.|TRBJ2-2|few
CASRGARLNTGELFF
TGTGCCAGCAGGGGAGCCAGACTAAACACCGGGGAGCTGTTTTTT
>TRBV18|TRBD1|TRBJ1-5|.
CASSPRDRGNQPQHF
TGTGCCAGCTCACCCCGGGACAGGGGAAATCAGCCCCAGCATTTT
>TRBV28|.|TRBJ1-6|few
CASSTQGYGNSPLHF
TGTGCCAGCAGCACTCAGGGCTACGGTAATTCACCCCTCCACTTT
>TRBV30|TRBD1|TRBJ2-1|.
CAWDRVPGEQFF
TGTGCCTGGGACAGGGTACCCGGGGAGCAGTTCTTC
>TRBV5-6|.|TRBJ1-3|.
CASSLWWDTSGNTIYF
TGTGCCAGCAGCTTGTGGTGGGACACTTCTGGAAACACCATATATTTT
>TRBV29-1|.|TRBJ2-2|.
CSVYRAITGELFF
TGCAGCGTTTACAGGGCTATCACCGGGGAGCTGTTTTTT
>TRBV18|.|TRBJ1-5|.
CASSPLAGDQPQHF
TGTGCCAGCTCACCACTGGCAGGGGATCAGCCCCAGCATTTT
>TRBV11-2|TRBD2|TRBJ2-2|.
CASSLVFGGGASGELFF
TGTGCCAGCAGCTTAGTATTTGGCGGGGGGGCGTCGGGGGAGCTGTTTTTT
>TRBV2|.|TRBJ1-4|.
CASFWEGDEKLFF
TGTGCCAGCTTTTGGGAGGGGGATGAAAAACTGTTTTTT